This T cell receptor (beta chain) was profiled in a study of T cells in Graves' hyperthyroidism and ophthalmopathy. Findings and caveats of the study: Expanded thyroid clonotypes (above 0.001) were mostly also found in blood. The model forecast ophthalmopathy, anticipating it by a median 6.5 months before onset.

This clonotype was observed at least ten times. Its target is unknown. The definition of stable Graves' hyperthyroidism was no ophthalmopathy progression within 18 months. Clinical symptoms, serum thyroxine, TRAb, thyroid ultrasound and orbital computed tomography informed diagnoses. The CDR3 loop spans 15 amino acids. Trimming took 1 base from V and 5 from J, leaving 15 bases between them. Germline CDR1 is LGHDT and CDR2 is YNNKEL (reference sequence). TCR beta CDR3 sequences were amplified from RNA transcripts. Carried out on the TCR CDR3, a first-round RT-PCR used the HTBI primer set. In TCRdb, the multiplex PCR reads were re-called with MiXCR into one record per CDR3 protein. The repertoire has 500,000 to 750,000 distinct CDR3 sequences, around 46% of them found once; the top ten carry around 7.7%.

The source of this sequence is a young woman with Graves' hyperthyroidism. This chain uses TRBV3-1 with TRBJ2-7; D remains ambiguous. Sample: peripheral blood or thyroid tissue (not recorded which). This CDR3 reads CASSQAGMEIDEQYF. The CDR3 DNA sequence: TGTGCCAGCAGCCAAGCAGGAATGGAGATCGACGAGCAGTACTTC.